Listed below are T cell receptor beta chains from one sample, sequenced in a study of blood T cell repertoires in COVID-19. The table came from immunoSEQ multiplex PCR; TCRdb's copy has only in-frame clones and leaves some out. The sample lists more than 450,000 clones, about nine tenths seen once, with around 0.7% in the top ten. Sequencing was performed on PBMCs or T cells enriched from blood (not recorded which). The receptor set was obtained from a woman aged 18-35 years who had recovered from COVID-19. Each CDR3 is given with its conserved first and last residue. D genes are given only for firm matches. Expanded clones get a size class; other rows say once, few or many, or leave the size out.

length: 14; size: .; J: TRBJ1-5; V: TRBV19; D: TRBD1; CDR3: CASSRQGAWQPQHF; DNA: TGTGCCAGTAGTAGACAGGGGGCGTGGCAGCCCCAGCATTTT
length: 13; size: few; J: TRBJ1-4; V: TRBV5-1; D: .; CDR3: CASSWGSDEKLFF; DNA: TGCGCCAGCAGCTGGGGCTCGGATGAAAAACTGTTTTTT
length: 15; size: .; J: TRBJ2-7; V: TRBV10-2; D: .; CDR3: CASTTGGRLSYEQYF; DNA: TGCGCCAGCACCACGGGGGGCCGCCTTTCCTACGAGCAGTACTTC
length: 15; size: .; J: TRBJ2-5; V: TRBV2; D: .; CDR3: CASSDRTTNRETQYF; DNA: TGTGCCAGCAGTGATAGGACAACCAACCGGGAGACCCAGTACTTC
length: 13; size: once; J: TRBJ1-1; V: TRBV30; D: .; CDR3: CAWSVQLNTEAFF; DNA: TGTGCCTGGAGTGTACAGCTAAACACTGAAGCTTTCTTT
length: 14; size: .; J: TRBJ1-1; V: TRBV5-1; D: .; CDR3: CASSWDTAGTEAFF; DNA: TGCGCCAGCAGCTGGGACACCGCTGGCACTGAAGCTTTCTTT
length: 13; size: .; J: TRBJ1-4; V: TRBV30; D: TRBD1; CDR3: CAGYRGKIEKLFF; DNA: TGTGCCGGCTACAGGGGGAAGATTGAAAAACTGTTTTTT
length: 13; size: .; J: TRBJ1-6; V: TRBV23-1; D: .; CDR3: CALPYPRNSPLHF; DNA: TGCGCCCTACCATATCCTCGTAATTCACCCCTCCACTTT
length: 15; size: few; J: TRBJ1-1; V: TRBV25-1; D: .; CDR3: CASSESNGRGTEAFF; DNA: TGTGCCAGCAGTGAATCCAACGGAAGGGGGACTGAAGCTTTCTTT
length: 13; size: .; J: TRBJ1-2; V: TRBV12-3/TRBV12-4; D: TRBD1; CDR3: CASSLRDRAVYTF; DNA: TGTGCCAGCAGTTTGAGGGACAGAGCGGTCTACACCTTC
length: 12; size: .; J: TRBJ2-7; V: TRBV6-1; D: .; CDR3: CASSEVGDEQYF; DNA: TGTGCCAGCAGTGAAGTAGGGGACGAGCAGTACTTC
length: 14; size: .; J: TRBJ2-7; V: TRBV28; D: .; CDR3: CASSFDRVLYEQYF; DNA: TGTGCCAGCAGTTTTGACAGAGTCCTCTACGAGCAGTACTTC
length: 13; size: once; J: TRBJ1-2; V: TRBV5-6; D: TRBD1; CDR3: CASSWGQDYGYTF; DNA: TGTGCCAGCAGCTGGGGACAGGACTATGGCTACACCTTC
length: 12; size: .; J: TRBJ1-4; V: TRBV29-1; D: TRBD1; CDR3: CSVLRQGGKLFF; DNA: TGCAGCGTCCTTCGACAGGGAGGAAAACTGTTTTTT
length: 19; size: .; J: TRBJ1-1; V: TRBV27; D: TRBD1; CDR3: CASVVNGHVRDRWNTEAFF; DNA: TGTGCCAGCGTAGTCAATGGGCATGTCCGGGACAGGTGGAACACTGAAGCTTTCTTT
length: 12; size: once; J: TRBJ2-7; V: TRBV7-8; D: TRBD1; CDR3: CASSQDRGEQYF; DNA: TGTGCCAGCAGCCAAGACAGGGGCGAGCAGTACTTC
length: 14; size: .; J: TRBJ2-7; V: TRBV18; D: .; CDR3: CASSPWAGFNEQYF; DNA: TGTGCCAGCTCACCATGGGCTGGGTTCAACGAGCAGTACTTC
length: 16; size: once; J: TRBJ2-7; V: TRBV18; D: TRBD2; CDR3: CASSPPGLAGVDEQYF; DNA: TGTGCCAGCTCACCCCCGGGACTAGCGGGGGTCGACGAGCAGTACTTC
length: 15; size: .; J: TRBJ1-1; V: TRBV6-5; D: .; CDR3: CASSYSLQLHTEAFF; DNA: TGTGCCAGCAGTTACTCTCTTCAACTCCACACTGAAGCTTTCTTT
length: 13; size: .; J: TRBJ1-2; V: TRBV6-5; D: .; CDR3: CASTAGPTYGYTF; DNA: TGTGCCAGCACGGCAGGTCCGACCTATGGCTACACCTTC
length: 14; size: .; J: TRBJ2-7; V: TRBV2; D: TRBD1; CDR3: CASRRDRSSYEQYF; DNA: TGTGCCAGCAGGCGGGACAGGAGCTCCTACGAGCAGTACTTC
length: 17; size: few; J: TRBJ1-1; V: TRBV5-1; D: .; CDR3: CASSLGIGTPENTEAFF; DNA: TGCGCCAGCAGCTTGGGAATAGGGACTCCTGAGAACACTGAAGCTTTCTTT
length: 16; size: .; J: TRBJ1-2; V: TRBV7-9; D: TRBD1; CDR3: CASSYRGQRGNYGYTF; DNA: TGTGCCAGCAGCTACAGGGGGCAGCGCGGGAACTATGGCTACACCTTC
length: 15; size: .; J: TRBJ2-7; V: TRBV9; D: .; CDR3: CASSVGGASSYEQYF; DNA: TGTGCCAGCAGCGTGGGCGGGGCCAGCTCCTACGAGCAGTACTTC
length: 17; size: .; J: TRBJ2-5; V: TRBV5-3; D: TRBD2; CDR3: CACEPRTSGGTGETQYF; DNA: TGTGCCTGTGAGCCCCGGACTAGCGGGGGGACGGGGGAGACCCAGTACTTC
length: 14; size: .; J: TRBJ1-2; V: TRBV5-6; D: .; CDR3: CASSPVRDIFGYTF; DNA: TGTGCCAGCAGCCCAGTCCGAGACATCTTCGGCTACACCTTC
length: 14; size: .; J: TRBJ2-7; V: TRBV6-5; D: .; CDR3: CASSRGTADYEQYF; DNA: TGTGCCAGCAGCCGCGGGACAGCTGACTACGAGCAGTACTTC
length: 15; size: few; J: TRBJ1-5; V: TRBV7-6; D: .; CDR3: CASTMRLYHLGPQHF; DNA: TGTGCCAGCACCATGAGGCTGTACCACCTGGGGCCCCAGCATTTT
length: 13; size: .; J: TRBJ1-4; V: TRBV12-5; D: .; CDR3: CASKGDNNEKLFF; DNA: TGTGCTAGTAAAGGGGACAATAATGAAAAACTGTTTTTT
length: 12; size: .; J: TRBJ1-1; V: TRBV28; D: .; CDR3: CASSAVVAEAFF; DNA: TGTGCCAGCAGTGCGGTTGTGGCTGAAGCTTTCTTT
length: 17; size: .; J: TRBJ1-1; V: TRBV28; D: TRBD1; CDR3: CASSFRDRGILNTEAFF; DNA: TGTGCCAGCAGTTTCCGGGACAGGGGGATCCTGAACACTGAAGCTTTCTTT
length: 13; size: .; J: TRBJ2-2; V: TRBV28; D: .; CDR3: CASSLGLTGELFF; DNA: TGTGCCAGCAGTTTAGGCCTCACCGGGGAGCTGTTTTTT
length: 14; size: .; J: TRBJ2-3; V: TRBV10-2; D: TRBD2; CDR3: CASSLAGASDTQYF; DNA: TGCGCCAGCAGCCTAGCGGGGGCTTCAGATACGCAGTATTTT
length: 14; size: .; J: TRBJ2-2; V: TRBV3-1/TRBV3-2; D: .; CDR3: CASSLQSNTGELFF; DNA: TGTGCCAGCAGCCTACAGTCGAACACCGGGGAGCTGTTTTTT
length: 17; size: .; J: TRBJ1-2; V: TRBV28; D: .; CDR3: CASSGPRANEANYGYTF; DNA: TGTGCCAGCAGTGGTCCGCGGGCGAACGAAGCTAACTATGGCTACACCTTC
length: 13; size: .; J: TRBJ1-1; V: TRBV11-2; D: TRBD1; CDR3: CASRGTGGTEAFF; DNA: TGTGCCAGCAGGGGGACAGGGGGCACTGAAGCTTTCTTT
length: 16; size: few; J: TRBJ1-4; V: TRBV30; D: .; CDR3: CAWSVPPREINEKLFF; DNA: TGTGCCTGGAGTGTGCCCCCTAGAGAGATTAATGAAAAACTGTTTTTT
length: 14; size: once; J: TRBJ2-3; V: TRBV2; D: .; CDR3: CASSAGTAGDTQYF; DNA: TGTGCCAGCAGTGCCGGGACCGCGGGGGATACGCAGTATTTT
length: 13; size: few; J: TRBJ1-1; V: TRBV7-3; D: .; CDR3: CASSSRQQSEAFF; DNA: TGTGCCAGCAGCTCCAGGCAACAGAGTGAAGCTTTCTTT
length: 15; size: .; J: TRBJ1-3; V: TRBV9; D: TRBD1; CDR3: CASSTPGQGRNTIYF; DNA: TGTGCCAGCAGCACTCCGGGACAGGGAAGAAACACCATATATTTT
length: 15; size: .; J: TRBJ2-5; V: TRBV24-1; D: TRBD2; CDR3: CATRETSGGGKTQYF; DNA: TGTGCCACCAGGGAGACTAGCGGGGGGGGAAAGACCCAGTACTTC
length: 14; size: .; J: TRBJ1-1; V: TRBV2; D: .; CDR3: CASRPQGMNTEAFF; DNA: TGTGCCAGCAGACCCCAGGGGATGAACACTGAAGCTTTCTTT
length: 14; size: .; J: TRBJ1-2; V: TRBV5-6; D: .; CDR3: CASSSNDRRKGYTF; DNA: TGTGCCAGCAGCTCGAACGATAGGCGGAAGGGCTACACCTTC
length: 16; size: .; J: TRBJ2-5; V: TRBV5-6; D: .; CDR3: CASSLGRGRTQETQYF; DNA: TGTGCCAGCAGCTTGGGGCGGGGGCGGACCCAAGAGACCCAGTACTTC
length: 12; size: .; J: TRBJ1-1; V: TRBV7-9; D: .; CDR3: CASSWGGTEAFF; DNA: TGTGCCAGCAGCTGGGGGGGCACTGAAGCTTTCTTT
length: 13; size: .; J: TRBJ1-5; V: TRBV30; D: .; CDR3: CAWRRGNNQPQHF; DNA: TGTGCCTGGAGAAGAGGGAACAATCAGCCCCAGCATTTT
length: 13; size: .; J: TRBJ2-7; V: TRBV10-3; D: TRBD2; CDR3: CAISEGEGPEQYF; DNA: TGTGCCATCAGTGAGGGGGAGGGTCCCGAGCAGTACTTC
length: 16; size: .; J: TRBJ1-2; V: TRBV5-1; D: .; CDR3: CASSFSGEYWGYGYTF; DNA: TGCGCCAGCAGCTTTTCAGGGGAATATTGGGGCTATGGCTACACCTTC
length: 13; size: .; J: TRBJ2-4; V: TRBV6-5; D: .; CDR3: CASQLWGENIQYF; DNA: TGTGCCAGCCAACTGTGGGGGGAAAACATTCAGTACTTC
length: 15; size: .; J: TRBJ1-2; V: TRBV12-5; D: TRBD1; CDR3: CASGLGQGASYGYTF; DNA: TGTGCTAGTGGTTTGGGACAGGGGGCAAGCTATGGCTACACCTTC
length: 13; size: .; J: TRBJ2-7; V: TRBV12-3/TRBV12-4; D: TRBD2; CDR3: CASRGLAGSEQYF; DNA: TGTGCCAGCAGGGGACTAGCGGGGAGCGAGCAGTACTTC